This TCR beta chain was documented in a study of graft-versus-host responses after intestinal transplantation. CDR3 length equals 13 residues. The V end lost 0 bases, the J end lost 1 base, and 3 bases lay between the germline ends. Germline assignment: CDR1 LNHNV and CDR2 YYDKDF (reference sequence). On this clone: Its antigen is undetermined.

Profiling relied on immunoSEQ multiplex PCR, and the TCRdb table lists in-frame clones only, not all of them. The sample has under 85,000 clones, about 94% seen once. This sample comprised unstimulated CD8+ T cells sorted from spleen or lymph node cells, obtained before intestinal transplant. The receptor comes from a human donor who received an intestinal transplant. The chain combines TRBV15 with TRBJ1-1; D is unclear. The CDR3 DNA is TGTGCCACCAGCAGAGAATCGAACACTGAAGCTTTCTTT. It encodes CATSRESNTEAFF.